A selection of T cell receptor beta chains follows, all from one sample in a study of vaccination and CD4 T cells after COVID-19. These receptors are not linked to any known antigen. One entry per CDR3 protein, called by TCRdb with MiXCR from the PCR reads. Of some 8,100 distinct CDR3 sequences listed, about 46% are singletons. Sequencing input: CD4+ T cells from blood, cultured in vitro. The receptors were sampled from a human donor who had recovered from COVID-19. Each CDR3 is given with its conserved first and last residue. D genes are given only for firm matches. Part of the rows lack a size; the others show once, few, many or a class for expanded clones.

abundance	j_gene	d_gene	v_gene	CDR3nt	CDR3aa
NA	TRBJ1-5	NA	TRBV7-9	TGTGCCAGCAGCTTATCTGTGGAGGGCAATCAGCCCCAGCATTTT	CASSLSVEGNQPQHF
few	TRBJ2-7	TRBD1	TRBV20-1	TGCAGTGCCCCGGGACAGCTGTTCTACGAGCAGTACTTC	CSAPGQLFYEQYF
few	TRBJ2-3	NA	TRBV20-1	TGCAGTGCTGAAGTGGGAATTTCCGCAGATACGCAGTATTTT	CSAEVGISADTQYF
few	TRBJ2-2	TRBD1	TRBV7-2	TGTGCCAGCAGCCTATGGACAGGGCGTACCGGGGAGCTGTTTTTT	CASSLWTGRTGELFF
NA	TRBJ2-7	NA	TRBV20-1	TGCAGTGCCGCGGCCCCGCAGATCGCCTACGAGCAGTACTTC	CSAAAPQIAYEQYF
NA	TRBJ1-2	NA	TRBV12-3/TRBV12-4	TGTGCCAGCAGTCCGGGGGGGGCAGCCTCTAACTATGGCTACACCTTC	CASSPGGAASNYGYTF
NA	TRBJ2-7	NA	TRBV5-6	TGTGCCAGCAGCTCAAGAGACCGGGCCCAGTACTACGAGCAGTACTTC	CASSSRDRAQYYEQYF
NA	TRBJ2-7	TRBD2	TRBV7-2	TGTGCCAGCAGCCGGCGGGGGGTTGAGCAGTACTTC	CASSRRGVEQYF
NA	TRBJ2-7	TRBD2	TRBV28	TGTGCCAGCAGTCCCCCCGGGACTAGCCATTACGAGCAGTACTTC	CASSPPGTSHYEQYF
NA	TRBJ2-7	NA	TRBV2	TGTGCCAGCGCAAGGGGGACACTAGACTACGAGCAGTACTTC	CASARGTLDYEQYF
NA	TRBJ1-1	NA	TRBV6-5	TGTGCCAGCAGTTTGAGGCCGTGGGCTGAAGCTTTCTTT	CASSLRPWAEAFF
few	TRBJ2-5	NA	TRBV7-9	TGTGCCAGCAGCTTTCCAAGTGAGACCCAGTACTTC	CASSFPSETQYF
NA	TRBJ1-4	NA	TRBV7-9	TGTGCCAGCAGCTTAGCATGGACGACTGCAACTAATGAAAAACTGTTTTTT	CASSLAWTTATNEKLFF
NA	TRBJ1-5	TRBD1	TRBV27	TGTGCCAGCAGTTTCAACGCCGGGACAGGGGGCCAGCCCCAGCATTTT	CASSFNAGTGGQPQHF
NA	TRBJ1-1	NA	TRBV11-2	TGTGCCAGCAGCTTAGATCGGTCGGGGGGAGGCACTGAAGCTTTCTTT	CASSLDRSGGGTEAFF
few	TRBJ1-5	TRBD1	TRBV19	TGTGCCAGTAGTACCAGGACAGGACTCCAGCATTTT	CASSTRTGLQHF
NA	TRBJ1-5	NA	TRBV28	TGTGCCAGCAGGAACCACAGGTCGGGGAGCAATCAGCCCCAGCATTTT	CASRNHRSGSNQPQHF
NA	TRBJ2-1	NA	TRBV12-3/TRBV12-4	TGTGCCAGCAGTCCGCGGGATGAGCAGTTCTTC	CASSPRDEQFF
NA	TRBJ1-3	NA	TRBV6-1	TGTGCCAGCAGGACGGGTCGCCCCGACTCTGGAAGCACCATATATTTT	CASRTGRPDSGSTIYF
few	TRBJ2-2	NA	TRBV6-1	TGTGCCAGCGGGAGCGCGAACACCGGGGAGCTGTTTTTT	CASGSANTGELFF
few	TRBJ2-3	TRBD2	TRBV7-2	TGTGCCAGCAGCTTAGATCCCCCGGGACTAGTCACAGATACGCAGTATTTT	CASSLDPPGLVTDTQYF
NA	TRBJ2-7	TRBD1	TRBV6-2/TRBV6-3	TGTGCCAGCAGTCACCGGGACAGGGCGGCCGGCGAGCAGTACTTC	CASSHRDRAAGEQYF
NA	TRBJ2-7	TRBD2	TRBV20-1	TGCAGTGCTAGACAGCGGGGGAGCTACGAGCAGTACTTC	CSARQRGSYEQYF
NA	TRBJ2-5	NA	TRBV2	TGTGCCAGCAGTGAAGGGGGGCAAGAGACCCAGTACTTC	CASSEGGQETQYF
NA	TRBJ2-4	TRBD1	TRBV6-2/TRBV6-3	TGTGCCACCGCCTCGGGACAGTATGGAAACATTCAGTACTTC	CATASGQYGNIQYF
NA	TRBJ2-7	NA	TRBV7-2	TGTGCCAGCAGCCGCAGAGTGGGGAAGGAGTACGAGCAGTACTTC	CASSRRVGKEYEQYF